Listed here are 32 T cell receptor beta chains from one sample, sequenced in a study of blood T cell repertoires in COVID-19. The table came from immunoSEQ multiplex PCR; TCRdb's copy has only in-frame clones and leaves some out. The data contain 190,000 or so clones, around 84% of them singletons. What was sequenced was peripheral blood. The origin of the receptors is a man aged 35-49 years with active or convalescent COVID-19.

The V gene is TRBV29-1, the J gene TRBJ1-2, with 7 bases fitting TRBD1. From germline, CDR1 is SQVTM and CDR2 ANQGSEA. The CDR3 runs to 13 residues. Trimming removed 4 bases from V and 6 bases from J; junction bases left unmatched: 8. CDR3 loop: CSVVRGPIDGYTF. The CDR3 region has the DNA TGCAGCGTTGTGAGGGGGCCTATAGATGGCTACACCTTC.

V gene TRBV29-1 combines with J gene TRBJ1-3, with D unclear. Germline-derived CDR1 and CDR2 are SQVTM and ANQGSEA. The V end was cut by 0 bases, the J end by 5 bases, with 5 bases between. The CDR3 is 12 amino acids. In DNA form, the CDR3 reads TGCAGCGTTGAAGATTTCAGAAACACCATATATTTT. Amino acid sequence: CSVEDFRNTIYF.

V gene TRBV4-3 combines with J gene TRBJ1-2, with 8 bases identical to TRBD1. The germline V gene encodes CDR1 LGHNA and CDR2 YSLEER. After removal of 1 base from V and 4 bases from J, the junction contained 8 bases not matched to a gene. This CDR3 has 16 amino acids. The CDR3, as DNA: TGCGCCAGCAGCCAAGCCTACAGGGGGTCGCTCTATGGCTACACCTTC. This encodes CASSQAYRGSLYGYTF.

J is TRBJ1-3 and V is TRBV10-3; no definite D call. The ends were cut back, 2 bases at V and 0 bases at J, with 8 bases in the middle. This CDR3 has 15 amino acids. Germline lookup yields CDR1 ENHRY and CDR2 SYGVKD. The CDR3 nucleotides are TGTGCCATCAGTGAGGGCGGGAACTCTGGAAACACCATATATTTT. Its translation is CAISEGGNSGNTIYF.

This chain connects TRBV6-1 to TRBJ2-3; 7 bases line up with TRBD2. Trimming took 2 bases from V and 2 from J; bases not matched to a gene: 4. The germline V gene encodes CDR1 MNHNS and CDR2 SASEGT. The CDR3 contains 15 residues. The CDR3 loop reads CASSESRGTTDTQYF. The CDR3 DNA follows: TGTGCCAGCAGTGAATCGCGGGGGACCACAGATACGCAGTATTTT.

The genes are TRBV19 and TRBJ1-4, with D maybe TRBD1 (6 bases). This CDR3 has 14 residues. The V end lost 7 bases, the J end lost 8 bases, and 17 bases lay between the germline ends. Germline CDR1 reads LNHDA; CDR2 reads SQIVND (reference sequence). This CDR3 reads CASTSGTPGEKLFF. CDR3 DNA sequence: TGTGCCAGTACCTCCGGGACACCGGGGGAAAAACTGTTTTTT.

This clone showed up just once. The rearrangement links TRBV5-4 to TRBJ2-2, with 7 bases lining up with TRBD2. V dropped 5 bases and J dropped 3; count of bases not matched to a gene: 4. Germline V lookup: CDR1 SGHNT, CDR2 YYREEE (reference sequence). The CDR3 has 14 amino acids. Written as DNA, the CDR3 is TGTGCCAGCAGAGTGCTAGCGGACACCGGGGAGCTGTTTTTT. It translates to CASRVLADTGELFF.

This clone was seen more than once but under ten times. V gene TRBV13 combines with J gene TRBJ2-7; 9 nucleotides align to TRBD1. V lost 2 bases and J lost 4; bases outside the gene matches: 15. The germline V gene has CDR1 PRHDT and CDR2 FYEKMQ (reference sequence). The CDR3 has 18 amino acids. The CDR3 DNA reads as TGTGCCAGCAGCTTAATGGGACAGGGACCCACAGCCAAGTACGAGCAGTACTTC. It specifies CASSLMGQGPTAKYEQYF.

The chain joins TRBV18 to TRBJ1-1, with TRBD1 matching 8 bases. Germline CDR1 KGHSH, CDR2 LQKENI. The CDR3 spans 13 residues. V lost 6 bases to trimming and J lost 4 bases; unmatched junction nucleotides: 4. In DNA form, the CDR3 reads TGTGCCAGCTCGCCCACAGGGGGCACTGAAGCTTTCTTT. Encoded protein: CASSPTGGTEAFF.

V usage is TRBV9 and J usage is TRBJ2-1; 9 bases line up with TRBD2. Germline V gene data show CDR1 as SGDLS and CDR2 as YYNGEE. Losses at the gene ends were 2 bases for V and 2 bases for J; bases not matched to a gene: 2. This CDR3 has 15 amino acids. CDR3 region: CASSVSGGTYNEQFF. The DNA of the CDR3 is TGTGCCAGCAGCGTTAGCGGGGGAACCTACAATGAGCAGTTCTTC.

V gene TRBV19 combines with J gene TRBJ1-1, with D perhaps matching TRBD1 (6 bases). This CDR3 has 15 amino acids. V lost 0 bases, J lost 2 bases, and 10 bases lay in between. Looked up from germline, CDR1 is LNHDA and CDR2 is SQIVND (reference sequence). This CDR3 reads CASSIDPQGNTEAFF. The CDR3 DNA sequence: TGTGCCAGTAGTATAGACCCACAGGGAAACACTGAAGCTTTCTTT.

V is TRBV29-1 and J is TRBJ1-1, with TRBD1 as a possible D gene (5 bases). This CDR3 has 13 amino acids. V was shortened by 1 base and J by 7 bases, with 13 bases between the two germline ends. The germline gives CDR1 SQVTM, CDR2 ANQGSEA. The CDR3 loop is CSVEVSAGREAFF. The CDR3 DNA follows: TGCAGCGTTGAAGTATCGGCGGGGCGTGAAGCTTTCTTT.

The J gene is TRBJ1-6, the V gene TRBV10-2, with 7 bases lining up with TRBD1. J lost 10 bases, V lost 2 bases, and 5 bases had no gene match. Germline V gene data show CDR1 as WSHSY and CDR2 as SAAADI. The CDR3 covers 14 residues. This chain's CDR3 is CASSEIQGTSPLHF. In nucleotides, the CDR3 is TGCGCCAGCAGTGAGATACAGGGGACGTCACCCCTCCACTTT.

The rearrangement links TRBV19 to TRBJ2-5; possibly TRBD2 for D (6 bases). V was shortened by 1 base and J by 5 bases, with 11 bases between the two germline ends. The CDR3 sequence is 14 residues long. The germline V gene has CDR1 LNHDA and CDR2 SQIVND (reference sequence). The CDR3 DNA reads as TGTGCCAGTAGTATAGTCGGGGGTGGGGAGACCCAGTACTTC. It encodes CASSIVGGGETQYF.

The rearrangement links TRBV7-9 to TRBJ1-6; 7 positions agree with TRBD1. V lost 4 bases and J lost 7; bases outside the gene matches: 4. The CDR3 spans 14 residues. Germline assignment: CDR1 SEHNR and CDR2 FQNEAQ (reference sequence). Written as DNA, the CDR3 is TGTGCCAGCAGCTCGACAGGGCTCAATTCACCCCTCCACTTT. As protein: CASSSTGLNSPLHF.

The chain recombines TRBV12-5 with TRBJ1-1; 11 nucleotides line up with TRBD1. V lost 5 bases to trimming and J lost 5 bases; unmatched junction nucleotides: 7. CDR1 LGHNT and CDR2 FRNRAP come from the germline V gene. This CDR3 has 15 residues. The CDR3 DNA reads TGTGCTAGTGGTACCGGACAGGGGGCGCGAACTGAAGCTTTCTTT. Amino acids: CASGTGQGARTEAFF.

This clone was detected only once. The chain links TRBV18 to TRBJ2-7; D is uncertain. Trimming removed 6 bases from V and 3 bases from J, with 9 bases in between. The germline gives CDR1 KGHSH, CDR2 LQKENI. CDR3 length: 12 amino acids. The CDR3 loop reads CASSPDNYEQYF. The CDR3 region has the DNA TGTGCCAGCTCCCCCGACAACTACGAGCAGTACTTC.

This clone showed up just once. This rearrangement joins TRBV25-1 to TRBJ2-3; 7 bases match TRBD1. Trimming at V came to 6 bases and at J to 1 base, leaving 1 base not matched to a gene. Germline CDR1 reads MGHDK; CDR2 reads SYGVNS. CDR3 length equals 13 residues. CDR3 nucleotides: TGTGCCAGCAGAGGACAGGGCACAGATACGCAGTATTTT. Residues: CASRGQGTDTQYF.

The chain carries TRBV7-8 and TRBJ2-1, with 9 bases aligning to TRBD2. With 1 base clipped from V and 0 bases from J, the junction kept 4 bases outside the gene matches. Germline values: CDR1 SGHVS, CDR2 FQNEAQ. CDR3 length: 17 residues. CDR3 sequence: CASSLGSGGSSYNEQFF. The CDR3, as DNA: TGTGCCAGCAGCTTAGGTAGCGGGGGTAGCTCCTACAATGAGCAGTTCTTC.

The rearrangement joins TRBV25-1 to TRBJ1-2; D might be TRBD1 (5 bases). The CDR3 contains 11 residues. Germline CDR1 MGHDK, CDR2 SYGVNS. The ends were cut back, 10 bases at V and 4 bases at J, with 10 bases in the middle. CDR3 sequence: CATSGGYGYTF. The CDR3 coding sequence is TGTGCCACCTCCGGGGGCTATGGCTACACCTTC.

The CDR3 region is CASSLGFRDISYEQYF. The CDR3, as DNA: TGCGCCAGCAGCTTGGGTTTTCGGGACATTTCCTACGAGCAGTACTTC. This rearrangement joins TRBV5-1 to TRBJ2-7; tentative D call: TRBD1 (6 bases). Germline CDR1 is SGHRS and CDR2 is YFSETQ. V was clipped by 0 bases and J by 1 base, with 14 bases between them. The CDR3 spans 16 residues.

This clone appeared a few times. The V and J genes are TRBV3-1 (or the pseudogene TRBV3-2) and TRBJ2-7, with D perhaps matching TRBD1 (5 bases). Trimming took off 4 bases at V and 2 bases at J, with 15 bases between the two ends. Germline CDR1 reads LGHDT; CDR2 reads YNNKEL (reference sequence). The CDR3 totals 15 residues. CDR3 residues: CASSPGKGWTYEQYF. As DNA, the CDR3 is TGTGCCAGCAGCCCCGGTAAGGGGTGGACCTACGAGCAGTACTTC.

The V and J genes are TRBV9 and TRBJ1-3; D not certain. The CDR3 consists of 13 residues. V gave up 6 bases and J gave up 0 bases, with 7 bases separating them. Looked up from germline, CDR1 is SGDLS and CDR2 is YYNGEE. Written as DNA, the CDR3 is TGTGCCAGCACGGTCGGCTCTGGAAACACCATATATTTT. This codes for CASTVGSGNTIYF.

This clone was counted a few times. The chain employs TRBV7-2 and TRBJ1-4; the D gene is possibly TRBD1 (6 bases). Germline V gives CDR1 SGHTA, CDR2 FQGNSA. This CDR3 has 14 amino acids. V lost 1 base to trimming and J lost 7 bases, with 10 bases between them. The CDR3 nucleotides are TGTGCCAGCAGCTTAGGGCAGGGGAGTGAAAAACTGTTTTTT. Protein: CASSLGQGSEKLFF.

This chain connects TRBV12-3 or TRBV12-4 to TRBJ2-1; weak D call: TRBD2 (6 bases). V shed 6 bases and J shed 4 bases, with 7 bases lying between them. This CDR3 comprises 12 residues. DNA of the CDR3: TGTGCCAGCAGGGAGGGGTACAATGAGCAGTTCTTC. Translating it yields CASREGYNEQFF.

There are a few counts of this clone. The chain carries TRBV7-6 and TRBJ1-1, with D maybe TRBD1 (6 bases). V dropped 9 bases and J dropped 3 bases, with 11 bases sitting between them. Germline V CDR1 and CDR2: SGHVS, FNYEAQ. The CDR3 has 12 amino acids. The CDR3 DNA sequence: TGTGCCAGTCAGGGGCGGGACACTGAAGCTTTCTTT. Its protein product is CASQGRDTEAFF.

The chain recombines TRBV2 with TRBJ1-1; 7 bases fit TRBD1. The CDR3 sequence is 17 residues long. Germline CDR1 and CDR2: SNHLY and FYNNEI. Trimming removed 0 bases from V and 0 bases from J; junction bases left unmatched: 7. As DNA, the CDR3 is TGTGCCAGCAGTGAAGCGGGGGGACAGATAATGAACACTGAAGCTTTCTTT. Protein: CASSEAGGQIMNTEAFF.

The J gene is TRBJ2-5, the V gene TRBV11-3; 7 bases are a match to TRBD2. Trimming took 6 bases from V and 5 from J; bases not matched to a gene: 3. The germline V gene has CDR1 SGHNT and CDR2 YENEEA. This CDR3 contains 12 residues. CDR3 residues: CASSHGGETQYF. The DNA for the CDR3 is TGTGCCAGCAGTCACGGGGGGGAGACCCAGTACTTC.

The chain links TRBV28 to TRBJ2-3; D is unclear. The V gene's germline CDR1 is MDHEN and CDR2 SYDVKM. Deletions cut 10 bases from V and 0 bases from J, with 11 bases between. This CDR3 spans 13 amino acids. CDR3 residues: CATHNRSTDTQYF. The CDR3 nucleotides are TGTGCCACCCACAACCGTAGCACAGATACGCAGTATTTT.

This clone appeared a few times. In DNA, the CDR3 is TGTGCCAGCAGCGCGGACGGGGTCCAGCAGTACTTC. Amino acids: CASSADGVQQYF. The chain links TRBV9 to TRBJ2-7; D may be TRBD2 (5 bases). The germline CDR1 and CDR2 sequences are SGDLS and YYNGEE. CDR3 length: 12 residues. Trimming pared 3 bases from V and 8 bases from J, leaving 12 bases between. Variable domain in full (rest from reference TRBV9 and TRBJ2-7): DSGVTQTPKHLITATGQRVTLRCSPRSGDLSVYWYQQSLDQGLQFLIQYYNGEERAKGNILERFSAQQFPDLHSELNLSSLELGDSALYFCASSADGVQQYFGPGTRLTVT.

The chain combines TRBV28 with TRBJ2-2; 13 nucleotides agree with TRBD2. Germline CDR1 is MDHEN and CDR2 is SYDVKM. The CDR3 sequence is 19 residues long. The V gene end was trimmed by 0 bases and the J gene end by 3 bases; junction bases not matched to a gene: 7. The CDR3: CASSLWGRLAGGDTGELFF. CDR3 nucleotide sequence: TGTGCCAGCAGTTTATGGGGCAGACTAGCGGGGGGTGACACCGGGGAGCTGTTTTTT.

This chain joins TRBV24-1 and TRBJ2-3, with 7 bases matching TRBD2. This CDR3 contains 13 residues. Losses at the gene ends were 9 bases for V and 2 bases for J; bases not matched to a gene: 4. Germline CDR1 and CDR2: KGHDR and SFDVKD. DNA for the CDR3: TGTGCCACCCGAGCGGGGCTCACAGATACGCAGTATTTT. It translates to CATRAGLTDTQYF.